A selection of T cell receptor beta chains follows, all from one sample in a study of T cell changes during pregnancy in multiple sclerosis. Only in-frame clones appear in the TCRdb table, and some are missing; sequencing was by immunoSEQ multiplex PCR. This sample carries 85,000 to 100,000 clones, around 90% of them seen once, and the ten largest clones take roughly 1.4%. The sample in question was peripheral blood, obtained in the first trimester of pregnancy. The receptors derive from a female donor with multiple sclerosis, enrolled in a pregnancy study. Both conserved end residues are part of each CDR3. Fields, in order: V gene, J gene, D gene, clone size, CDR3 protein, CDR3 DNA. A D gene is named only where the DNA matches it firmly. Clone size is given for some rows only: seen once, a few or many times, or a class if the clone is expanded.

v_call: TRBV7-2
j_call: TRBJ2-7
d_call: -
clone_size: -
cdr3_aa: CASSLMTAYEQYF
cdr3_nt: TGTGCCAGCAGCTTGATGACAGCTTACGAGCAGTACTTC

v_call: TRBV10-1
j_call: TRBJ1-1
d_call: TRBD1
clone_size: -
cdr3_aa: CASSEYGNALNRGVRTEAFF
cdr3_nt: TGCGCCAGCAGTGAGTACGGGAACGCCCTCAACAGGGGCGTGAGGACTGAAGCTTTCTTT

v_call: TRBV19
j_call: TRBJ2-4
d_call: -
clone_size: few
cdr3_aa: CASSIGSVIQYF
cdr3_nt: TGTGCCAGTAGTATAGGTTCAGTCATTCAGTACTTC

v_call: TRBV18
j_call: TRBJ1-1
d_call: TRBD1
clone_size: -
cdr3_aa: CASSPQAQGASEAFF
cdr3_nt: TGTGCCAGCTCACCACAGGCTCAGGGGGCTAGTGAAGCTTTCTTT

v_call: TRBV2
j_call: TRBJ1-3
d_call: TRBD1
clone_size: -
cdr3_aa: CASRQGKGNGNTIYF
cdr3_nt: TGTGCCAGCAGACAGGGGAAGGGGAATGGAAACACCATATATTTT

v_call: TRBV30
j_call: TRBJ2-5
d_call: -
clone_size: -
cdr3_aa: CAWSDKTVETQYF
cdr3_nt: TGTGCCTGGAGTGACAAGACAGTGGAGACCCAGTACTTC

v_call: TRBV21-1
j_call: TRBJ1-2
d_call: -
clone_size: -
cdr3_aa: CASSKEPRQGIGGYTF
cdr3_nt: TGTGCCAGCAGCAAAGAACCGAGACAGGGTATCGGAGGCTACACCTTC

v_call: TRBV20-1
j_call: TRBJ1-5
d_call: -
clone_size: -
cdr3_aa: CSARAGQPQHF
cdr3_nt: TGCAGTGCTAGAGCCGGTCAGCCCCAGCATTTT

v_call: TRBV5-6
j_call: TRBJ2-7
d_call: TRBD2
clone_size: -
cdr3_aa: CASSLQVAGPYEQYF
cdr3_nt: TGTGCCAGCAGCTTGCAGGTAGCGGGACCCTACGAGCAGTACTTC

v_call: TRBV7-2
j_call: TRBJ2-4
d_call: TRBD2
clone_size: once
cdr3_aa: CASSRLGLASIQYF
cdr3_nt: TGTGCCAGCAGCCGACTAGGACTAGCGAGCATTCAGTACTTC

v_call: TRBV25-1
j_call: TRBJ2-7
d_call: -
clone_size: -
cdr3_aa: CASSHADSPYEQYF
cdr3_nt: TGTGCCAGCAGTCACGCGGACAGCCCCTACGAGCAGTACTTC

v_call: TRBV5-8
j_call: TRBJ1-5
d_call: -
clone_size: -
cdr3_aa: CASGQPNQPQHF
cdr3_nt: TGTGCCAGCGGGCAGCCCAATCAGCCCCAGCATTTT

v_call: TRBV19
j_call: TRBJ1-1
d_call: -
clone_size: few
cdr3_aa: CASKDSMNTEAFF
cdr3_nt: TGTGCCAGTAAGGACAGCATGAACACTGAAGCTTTCTTT

v_call: TRBV6-5
j_call: TRBJ1-1
d_call: TRBD1
clone_size: once
cdr3_aa: CASSPPRGLNTEAFF
cdr3_nt: TGTGCCAGCAGTCCTCCCAGGGGGCTGAACACTGAAGCTTTCTTT

v_call: TRBV6-5
j_call: TRBJ2-3
d_call: -
clone_size: -
cdr3_aa: CASSRTSQSTDTQYF
cdr3_nt: TGTGCCAGCAGCAGAACTAGTCAAAGCACAGATACGCAGTATTTT

v_call: TRBV14
j_call: TRBJ2-1
d_call: -
clone_size: -
cdr3_aa: CASSPLGVIPNEQFF
cdr3_nt: TGTGCCAGCAGCCCCCTCGGGGTAATTCCCAATGAGCAGTTCTTC

v_call: TRBV2
j_call: TRBJ2-5
d_call: TRBD1
clone_size: -
cdr3_aa: CASSGSGTGRETQYF
cdr3_nt: TGTGCCAGCAGTGGATCCGGGACAGGGCGGGAGACCCAGTACTTC

v_call: TRBV7-9
j_call: TRBJ2-7
d_call: TRBD1
clone_size: -
cdr3_aa: CASSLEGTGSYEQYF
cdr3_nt: TGTGCCAGCAGCTTAGAGGGGACAGGGTCCTACGAGCAGTACTTC

v_call: TRBV7-2
j_call: TRBJ2-2
d_call: TRBD1
clone_size: once
cdr3_aa: CASSRQGQGANTGELFF
cdr3_nt: TGTGCCAGCAGCCGCCAAGGACAGGGGGCGAACACCGGGGAGCTGTTTTTT

v_call: TRBV27
j_call: TRBJ2-5
d_call: -
clone_size: once
cdr3_aa: CASSPTSRGQETQYF
cdr3_nt: TGTGCCAGCAGTCCAACCTCCAGGGGCCAAGAGACCCAGTACTTC

v_call: TRBV29-1
j_call: TRBJ1-1
d_call: TRBD1
clone_size: -
cdr3_aa: CSVLGGWNTEAFF
cdr3_nt: TGCAGCGTTTTAGGGGGCTGGAACACTGAAGCTTTCTTT

v_call: TRBV25-1
j_call: TRBJ1-1
d_call: -
clone_size: -
cdr3_aa: CASRPGVWGTEAFF
cdr3_nt: TGTGCCAGCAGGCCAGGGGTGTGGGGCACTGAAGCTTTCTTT

v_call: TRBV19
j_call: TRBJ2-2
d_call: -
clone_size: few
cdr3_aa: CASRWQENTGELFF
cdr3_nt: TGTGCCAGTAGGTGGCAGGAGAACACCGGGGAGCTGTTTTTT

v_call: TRBV4-1
j_call: TRBJ2-1
d_call: TRBD2
clone_size: -
cdr3_aa: CASSQGGLAGGGEQFF
cdr3_nt: TGCGCCAGCAGCCAAGGGGGACTAGCGGGAGGGGGTGAGCAGTTCTTC

v_call: TRBV19
j_call: TRBJ1-2
d_call: TRBD1
clone_size: -
cdr3_aa: CASRQGAGYGYTF
cdr3_nt: TGTGCCAGTAGACAGGGGGCTGGGTATGGCTACACCTTC

v_call: TRBV6-1
j_call: TRBJ2-7
d_call: TRBD2
clone_size: -
cdr3_aa: CASSASGSRYEQYF
cdr3_nt: TGTGCCAGCAGTGCTAGCGGGAGTAGGTACGAGCAGTACTTC

v_call: TRBV10-1
j_call: TRBJ2-3
d_call: TRBD2
clone_size: -
cdr3_aa: CASSEPGGSTPDTQYF
cdr3_nt: TGCGCCAGCAGTGAGCCCGGCGGGAGTACCCCAGATACGCAGTATTTT